Many counts were recorded for the clone carrying this TCR beta chain. The V gene's germline CDR1 is SGDLS and CDR2 YYNGEE. This CDR3 comprises 19 residues. The germline V and J ends were trimmed by 3 bases and 1 base, with 24 bases remaining between them. This entry is derived from a study of T cells in Graves' hyperthyroidism and ophthalmopathy. The investigators amplified TCR beta CDR3 regions from RNA transcripts. An initial round of RT-PCR targeting the TCR CDR3 relied on the HTBI primer set. TCRdb used MiXCR to reprocess the multiplex PCR reads, holding one entry per CDR3 protein. The table lists about 400,000 distinct CDR3 sequences, about a sixth of them singletons.

The clonotype originates from a woman younger than 35 with Graves' hyperthyroidism. The J gene is TRBJ2-3, the V gene TRBV9, with D perhaps TRBD2 (6 bases). The sequenced sample consisted of blood. CDR3 nucleotide sequence: TGTGCCAGCAGCGCATCAGCCAGGATGGGGGGACGCGGCACAGATACGCAGTATTTT. Its translation: CASSASARMGGRGTDTQYF.